Below, 22 T cell receptor beta chains from the same sample are listed, as sequenced in a study of T cell responses to AZD1222 COVID-19 vaccine. Method: immunoSEQ multiplex PCR; TCRdb's copy keeps in-frame clones and lacks some. The top ten hold 3.6% of the sample, which has under 150,000 clones, 85% to 95% seen once. The sample in question was peripheral blood, obtained 28 days after the second AZD1222 dose. These receptors originate from an adult who received the AZD1222 COVID-19 vaccine.

This chain connects TRBV4-2 to TRBJ2-7; weak D call: TRBD2 (6 bases). Per germline, CDR1 LGHNA and CDR2 YNFKEQ. This CDR3 has 16 residues. Between the trimmed V and J ends, which lost 1 base and 3 bases, there was a span of 16 bases. This CDR3 reads CASSQVWGTSVYEQYF. In nucleotides, the CDR3 is TGTGCCAGCAGCCAAGTGTGGGGGACTTCAGTCTACGAGCAGTACTTC.

The rearrangement uses TRBV27 and TRBJ1-5; D remains ambiguous. In germline, CDR1 is MNHEY, CDR2 SMNVEV (reference sequence). The CDR3 has 11 residues. Trimming stripped 8 bases from V and 3 bases from J, with 5 bases between. CDR3 nucleotide sequence: TGTGCCAGCGGATTCAATCAGCCCCAGCATTTT. It codes for CASGFNQPQHF.

The V and J genes are TRBV13 and TRBJ1-2; no firm D call. V shed 1 base and J shed 0 bases, with 9 bases lying between them. Germline V lookup: CDR1 PRHDT, CDR2 FYEKMQ (reference sequence). This CDR3 is 15 amino acids long. Here the CDR3 reads CASSLVTVANYGYTF. Written as DNA, the CDR3 is TGTGCCAGCAGCTTAGTTACAGTAGCTAACTATGGCTACACCTTC.

The rearrangement links TRBV20-1 to TRBJ2-7; tentatively, D is TRBD1 or TRBD2 (5 bases each). V was clipped by 5 bases and J by 6 bases, with 11 bases between them. Germline V gene sequence: CDR1 DFQATT, CDR2 SNEGSKA (reference sequence). The CDR3 runs to 11 residues. Written as DNA, the CDR3 is TGCAGTGCTTGGGACCCCTTCGAGCAGTACTTC. This codes for CSAWDPFEQYF.

The genes are TRBV5-1 and TRBJ2-2; tentative D call: TRBD2 (6 bases). The CDR3 is 13 residues long. Germline values: CDR1 SGHRS, CDR2 YFSETQ. Trimming took off 5 bases at V and 4 bases at J, with 9 bases between the two ends. The chain's CDR3 is CASSRESTGELFF. The DNA for the CDR3 is TGCGCCAGCAGTCGGGAGTCCACCGGGGAGCTGTTTTTT. Full variable domain (outside the CDR3, taken from reference TRBV5-1 and TRBJ2-2): KAGVTQTPRYLIKTRGQQVTLSCSPISGHRSVSWYQQTPGQGLQFLFEYFSETQRNKGNFPGRFSGRQFSNSRSEMNVSTLELGDSALYLCASSRESTGELFFGEGSRLTVL.

The chain links TRBV19 to TRBJ1-2; 7 nucleotides line up with TRBD1. J gave up 4 bases and V 2 bases, and 4 bases lay outside the gene matches. The length of the CDR3 is 14 residues. The germline V gene has CDR1 LNHDA and CDR2 SQIVND (reference sequence). The CDR3 here is CASSIRQGTYGYTF. The CDR3 bases are TGTGCCAGTAGTATAAGACAGGGAACCTATGGCTACACCTTC.

The J gene is TRBJ2-1, the V gene TRBV7-2, with 7 nucleotides matching TRBD2. With V trimmed by 1 base and J by 12 bases, 6 bases remained unmatched. The CDR3 covers 13 residues. Germline V CDR1 and CDR2: SGHTA, FQGNSA. In DNA, the CDR3 is TGTGCCAGCAGCTTAGGCGGGAGAAATAGGCAGTTCTTC. This encodes CASSLGGRNRQFF.

V and J are TRBV5-1 and TRBJ2-7, with D hard to call. The CDR3 is 13 amino acids. Germline V gene lookup returns CDR1 SGHRS and CDR2 YFSETQ. Trimming took 3 bases from V and 1 from J, leaving 8 bases between them. The DNA for the CDR3 is TGCGCCAGCAGCTCCGGGCTGTCCTACGAGCAGTACTTC. Amino acid sequence: CASSSGLSYEQYF.

The chain joins TRBV28 to TRBJ1-2, with TRBD1 identical over 10 bases. This CDR3 has 14 amino acids. Germline CDR1 MDHEN, CDR2 SYDVKM. The ends lost 7 bases at V and 1 base at J; junction bases unmatched: 3. CDR3 DNA sequence: TGTGCCAGCAACCGGGACAGGGGTAACTATGGCTACACCTTC. As protein: CASNRDRGNYGYTF.

The CDR3 loop is CASSEQGANSPLHF. CDR3 DNA sequence: TGTGCCAGCAGCGAACAGGGGGCGAATTCACCCCTCCACTTT. The chain uses TRBV3-1 (or the pseudogene TRBV3-2) and TRBJ1-6, with 9 bases fitting TRBD1. Germline trimming cut 5 bases from V and 7 bases from J; bases unmatched to any gene: 3. The CDR3 is 14 residues long. Germline V gene lookup returns CDR1 LGHDT and CDR2 YNNKEL (reference sequence).

By proportion, this clone is medium-sized. This rearrangement joins TRBV2 to TRBJ2-1, with 14 bases identical to TRBD2. V lost 3 bases, J lost 6 bases, and 1 base stayed unmatched. The germline V gene encodes CDR1 SNHLY and CDR2 FYNNEI. The CDR3 runs 15 residues. The CDR3 protein is CASSEGLAGVNEQFF. Here the CDR3 DNA reads TGTGCCAGCAGTGAGGGACTAGCGGGAGTCAATGAGCAGTTCTTC.

The rearrangement links TRBV7-9 to TRBJ2-7; D may be TRBD1 (6 bases). The CDR3 extends over 15 amino acids. With 1 base removed from V and 4 bases from J, the gap between germline ends came to 14 bases. Germline V gene data show CDR1 as SEHNR and CDR2 as FQNEAQ (reference sequence). For the CDR3, the DNA is TGTGCCAGCAGCTTAGGGGGGCAGGGTACATACGAGCAGTACTTC. As protein: CASSLGGQGTYEQYF.

This clone appeared a single time. This chain joins TRBV28 and TRBJ2-7; D is unclear. There are 12 residues in the CDR3. Germline V gene lookup returns CDR1 MDHEN and CDR2 SYDVKM. V was pared by 3 bases and J by 5 bases, with 8 bases between. The CDR3 coding sequence is TGTGCCAGCAGTTTTTGGCCCCACGAGCAGTACTTC. Encoded protein: CASSFWPHEQYF.

The V gene is TRBV19, the J gene TRBJ1-5, with TRBD1 as a possible D gene (5 bases). Per the germline V gene, CDR1 is LNHDA and CDR2 is SQIVND (reference sequence). V lost 5 bases to trimming and J lost 7 bases, with 18 bases between them. The CDR3 consists of 15 residues. In DNA, the CDR3 is TGTGCCAGTAGTGACCCCGGGGGTCGGGGCCAGCCCCAGCATTTT. Its protein is CASSDPGGRGQPQHF.

This chain joins TRBV28 and TRBJ1-6; D remains ambiguous. This CDR3 region has 18 residues. Per the germline V gene, CDR1 is MDHEN and CDR2 is SYDVKM. V was pared by 3 bases and J by 10 bases, with 25 bases between. The DNA for the CDR3 is TGTGCCAGCAGTTTGTGGACTTGGGCACCAACCGAGAGATCACCCCTCCACTTT. Amino acid sequence: CASSLWTWAPTERSPLHF.

The chain uses TRBV30 and TRBJ2-3; D remains ambiguous. Germline V gene lookup returns CDR1 GTSNPN and CDR2 SVGIG (reference sequence). This CDR3 spans 12 amino acids. V lost 2 bases and J 6 bases, leaving 9 bases between the germline ends. The CDR3 nucleotides are TGTGCCTGGAGTCCCTCCGTGGATACGCAGTATTTT. This sequence encodes CAWSPSVDTQYF.

This clone was seen only a few times. The rearrangement uses TRBV5-4 and TRBJ1-1; D is undetermined. Germline V gene lookup returns CDR1 SGHNT and CDR2 YYREEE (reference sequence). The CDR3 extends over 12 amino acids. V lost 1 base and J lost 1, with 2 bases in between. The CDR3 DNA follows: TGTGCCAGCAGCTTGAGGAACACTGAAGCTTTCTTT. Residues: CASSLRNTEAFF.

The rearrangement joins TRBV15 to TRBJ1-1; no clear D. Trimming pared 5 bases from V and 3 bases from J, leaving 10 bases between. The length of the CDR3 is 13 residues. Germline V CDR1 and CDR2: LNHNV, YYDKDF (reference sequence). For the CDR3, the DNA is TGTGCCACCAGCGGTCATGTGGACACTGAAGCTTTCTTT. It encodes CATSGHVDTEAFF.

This sequence joins TRBV19 and TRBJ1-4; no clear D gene. This CDR3 has 12 amino acids. Germline values: CDR1 LNHDA, CDR2 SQIVND (reference sequence). V shed 3 bases and J shed 8 bases, with 7 bases lying between them. For the CDR3, the DNA is TGTGCCAGTAGTATCAACGGGGAAAAACTGTTTTTT. This encodes CASSINGEKLFF.

The sample holds a few counts of this clone. The J gene is TRBJ1-2, the V gene TRBV11-2; TRBD1 matches at 8 bases. Trimming took 0 bases from V and 8 from J; bases not matched to a gene: 8. The CDR3 has 15 amino acids. The germline CDR1 and CDR2 sequences are SGHAT and FQNNGV. CDR3 DNA: TGTGCCAGCAGCTTAGATATGTCAGGGGGCGTCGGCTACACCTTC. As protein: CASSLDMSGGVGYTF.

This clone has more than one count but fewer than ten. The J gene is TRBJ1-1, the V gene TRBV19, with 9 positions matching TRBD1. The CDR3 loop spans 14 amino acids. Trimming at V came to 6 bases and at J to 5 bases, leaving 7 bases not matched to a gene. Germline V gives CDR1 LNHDA, CDR2 SQIVND (reference sequence). The CDR3 bases are TGTGCCAGTAGCCTACAGGGGGCCCGAACTGAAGCTTTCTTT. Its translation: CASSLQGARTEAFF.

The chain employs TRBV28 and TRBJ1-1; the D gene is possibly TRBD1 (5 bases). CDR1 and CDR2 from the germline V gene are MDHEN and SYDVKM. Trimming cost V 5 bases and J 11 bases, with 18 bases left between them. The CDR3 length is 13 residues. The CDR3 DNA sequence: TGTGCCAGCAGTAACCCATCCCAGGGAGAGGCTTTCTTT. Translation gives CASSNPSQGEAFF.